The 17 T cell receptor beta chains below all came from one sample that was sequenced in a study of blood T cell repertoires in COVID-19. The assay was immunoSEQ multiplex PCR, and TCRdb's table has in-frame clones only and misses some. The sample has around 250,000 clones, more than 70% seen once. Sequences were obtained from peripheral blood. These receptors all come from a man older than 75 with acute or convalescent COVID-19.

Only one count was recorded for this clone. The chain has TRBV3-1 (or the pseudogene TRBV3-2) and TRBJ2-1; 8 bases are shared with TRBD2. The trim removed 7 bases at V and 6 bases at J, leaving 8 bases unmatched. From germline, CDR1 is LGHDT and CDR2 YNNKEL (reference sequence). The CDR3 extends over 14 amino acids. DNA of the CDR3: TGTGCCAGCACCACGGGGGGGCTGGTCAATGAGCAGTTCTTC. This sequence encodes CASTTGGLVNEQFF.

The chain joins TRBV14 to TRBJ1-5; 7 bases agree with TRBD1. This CDR3 is 15 amino acids long. CDR1 and CDR2 (germline): SGHDN, FVKESK. The ends lost 5 bases at V and 4 bases at J; junction bases unmatched: 8. CDR3 protein: CASSENRGWNQPQHF. CDR3 nucleotides: TGTGCCAGCAGCGAAAACAGGGGCTGGAATCAGCCCCAGCATTTT.

This chain connects TRBV28 to TRBJ2-7; TRBD1 matches 9 bases. Trimming cost V 5 bases and J 2 bases; bases outside gene matches: 7. From germline, CDR1 is MDHEN and CDR2 SYDVKM. The CDR3 has 15 amino acids. CDR3 in amino acids: CASSLTGGPTYEQYF. CDR3 DNA: TGTGCCAGCAGTCTAACAGGGGGCCCGACCTACGAGCAGTACTTC.

This clone has a handful of counts. The chain joins TRBV27 to TRBJ2-2; maybe TRBD1 (5 bases). Germline lookup yields CDR1 MNHEY and CDR2 SMNVEV (reference sequence). Trimming removed 6 bases from V and 8 bases from J, with 19 bases in between. This CDR3 region has 15 residues. The CDR3 bases are TGTGCCAGCAGATCCATGGCAGCCAAGGGGGGGGAGCTGTTTTTT. Translation: CASRSMAAKGGELFF.

The chain employs TRBV19 and TRBJ1-1; D gene unclear. V lost 5 bases and J lost 3, with 16 bases in between. From germline, CDR1 is LNHDA and CDR2 SQIVND (reference sequence). The CDR3 has 15 amino acids. Here the CDR3 reads CASSAGNLEYTEAFF. The CDR3 DNA reads TGTGCCAGTAGTGCGGGTAATTTGGAATACACTGAAGCTTTCTTT.

The chain links TRBV27 to TRBJ1-2; maybe TRBD1 (6 bases). The CDR3 spans 14 residues. The germline CDR1 and CDR2 sequences are MNHEY and SMNVEV (reference sequence). Trimming removed 0 bases from V and 7 bases from J, with 12 bases in between. This CDR3 is CASSLSRGAPGYTF. CDR3 coding DNA: TGTGCCAGCAGTTTATCGCGGGGGGCGCCTGGCTACACCTTC.

V is TRBV15 and J is TRBJ2-7; 12 bases line up with TRBD2. The ends lost 0 bases at V and 5 bases at J; junction bases unmatched: 5. The CDR3 extends over 16 amino acids. Germline CDR1 LNHNV, CDR2 YYDKDF (reference sequence). The CDR3 DNA follows: TGTGCCACCAGCAGAGATCCCTCTAGCGGGAGGGACGAGCAGTACTTC. As protein: CATSRDPSSGRDEQYF.

This chain connects TRBV7-2 to TRBJ1-2, with unresolved D. The germline V gene encodes CDR1 SGHTA and CDR2 FQGNSA. The CDR3 spans 14 residues. V shed 1 base and J shed 4 bases, with 10 bases lying between them. The DNA of the CDR3 is TGTGCCAGCAGCTTAGGCTTCCAACTCTATGGCTACACCTTC. Its translation is CASSLGFQLYGYTF.

The chain has TRBV30 and TRBJ2-3, with D uncertain. The length of the CDR3 is 11 residues. In germline, CDR1 is GTSNPN, CDR2 SVGIG (reference sequence). Trimming left V 2 bases short and J 4 bases short, with 4 bases between. Here the CDR3 DNA reads TGTGCCTGGAGTCCGGCAGATACGCAGTATTTT. Translation: CAWSPADTQYF. Filled out from reference TRBV30 and TRBJ2-3, the complete variable domain reads SQTIHQWPATLVQPVGSPLSLECTVEGTSNPNLYWYRQAAGRGLQLLFYSVGIGQISSEVPQNLSASRPQDRQFILSSKKLLLSDSGFYLCAWSPADTQYFGPGTRLTVL.

This clone appeared a few times. The chain recombines TRBV19 with TRBJ1-1, with D tentatively TRBD1 (6 bases). In germline, CDR1 is LNHDA, CDR2 SQIVND (reference sequence). The V end was cut by 6 bases, the J end by 0 bases, with 14 bases between. This CDR3 region has 15 residues. The CDR3 sequence is CASRGQRPLNTEAFF. The CDR3 DNA reads as TGTGCCAGTAGAGGACAGAGGCCGTTGAACACTGAAGCTTTCTTT. The variable domain in full, with the rest retrieved from reference TRBV19 and TRBJ1-1, is DGGITQSPKYLFRKEGQNVTLSCEQNLNHDAMYWYRQDPGQGLRLIYYSQIVNDFQKGDIAEGYSVSREKKESFPLTVTSAQKNPTAFYLCASRGQRPLNTEAFFGQGTRLTVV.

The chain combines TRBV3-1 (or the pseudogene TRBV3-2) with TRBJ2-1; D is unclear. CDR1 is LGHDT and CDR2 is YNNKEL in the germline V gene (reference sequence). CDR3 size: 15 residues. Trimming stripped 0 bases from V and 9 bases from J, with 15 bases between. The CDR3 spells CASSQDPTRLGEQFF. The CDR3 DNA reads TGTGCCAGCAGCCAAGACCCTACGAGGCTAGGTGAGCAGTTCTTC.

V and J are TRBV6-5 and TRBJ1-6; no clear D gene. Germline values: CDR1 MNHEY, CDR2 SVGAGI. The CDR3 is made up of 15 amino acids. The germline V and J ends were trimmed by 5 bases and 2 bases, with 10 bases remaining between them. Written as DNA, the CDR3 is TGTGCCAGCAGTAACGGACTTGCCTATAATTCACCCCTCCACTTT. Translation gives CASSNGLAYNSPLHF.

The genes are TRBV5-1 and TRBJ2-3; 10 nucleotides line up with TRBD2. CDR1 and CDR2 from the germline V gene are SGHRS and YFSETQ. V shed 4 bases and J 1 base; nucleotides not matched to a gene: 0. CDR3 size: 14 residues. The CDR3 protein is CASSTSGGTDTQYF. For the CDR3, the DNA is TGCGCCAGCAGCACTAGCGGGGGCACAGATACGCAGTATTTT.

The genes are TRBV9 and TRBJ2-2; TRBD2 matches 15 bases. This CDR3 is 17 amino acids long. V lost 8 bases to trimming and J lost 1 base; unmatched junction nucleotides: 6. Per the germline V gene, CDR1 is SGDLS and CDR2 is YYNGEE. CDR3 loop: CARGGLAGGLNTGELFF. The CDR3 coding sequence is TGTGCCAGAGGGGGACTAGCGGGAGGCTTGAACACCGGGGAGCTGTTTTTT.

V usage is TRBV28 and J usage is TRBJ2-2, with D possibly matching TRBD2 (6 bases). V was shortened by 3 bases and J by 6 bases, with 14 bases between the two germline ends. Germline V gives CDR1 MDHEN, CDR2 SYDVKM. The CDR3 loop spans 15 amino acids. CDR3 in amino acids: CASSLVPGAAGELFF. The DNA for the CDR3 is TGTGCCAGCAGTTTGGTACCGGGAGCTGCCGGGGAGCTGTTTTTT. The entire variable domain, with the rest obtained from reference TRBV28 and TRBJ2-2, is as follows: DVKVTQSSRYLVKRTGEKVFLECVQDMDHENMFWYRQDPGLGLRLIYFSYDVKMKEKGDIPEGYSVSREKKERFSLILESASTNQTSMYLCASSLVPGAAGELFFGEGSRLTVL.

The chain joins TRBV19 to TRBJ1-5, with 10 bases matching TRBD1. J was trimmed by 7 bases and V by 6 bases; bases with no gene match: 6. The germline gives CDR1 LNHDA, CDR2 SQIVND (reference sequence). This CDR3 region has 14 residues. The CDR3 is CASSTTGGRQPQHF. Written as DNA, the CDR3 is TGTGCCAGTAGCACGACAGGGGGCAGGCAGCCCCAGCATTTT.

About this clone: Within the sample, other DNA sequences also encode this same CDR3. This chain uses TRBV5-4 with TRBJ2-7; D is undetermined. The CDR3 extends over 12 amino acids. V gave up 0 bases and J gave up 3 bases, with 4 bases separating them. Per germline, CDR1 SGHNT and CDR2 YYREEE (reference sequence). CDR3 region: CASSLDGYEQYF. CDR3 coding DNA: TGTGCCAGCAGCTTGGACGGCTACGAGCAGTACTTC.